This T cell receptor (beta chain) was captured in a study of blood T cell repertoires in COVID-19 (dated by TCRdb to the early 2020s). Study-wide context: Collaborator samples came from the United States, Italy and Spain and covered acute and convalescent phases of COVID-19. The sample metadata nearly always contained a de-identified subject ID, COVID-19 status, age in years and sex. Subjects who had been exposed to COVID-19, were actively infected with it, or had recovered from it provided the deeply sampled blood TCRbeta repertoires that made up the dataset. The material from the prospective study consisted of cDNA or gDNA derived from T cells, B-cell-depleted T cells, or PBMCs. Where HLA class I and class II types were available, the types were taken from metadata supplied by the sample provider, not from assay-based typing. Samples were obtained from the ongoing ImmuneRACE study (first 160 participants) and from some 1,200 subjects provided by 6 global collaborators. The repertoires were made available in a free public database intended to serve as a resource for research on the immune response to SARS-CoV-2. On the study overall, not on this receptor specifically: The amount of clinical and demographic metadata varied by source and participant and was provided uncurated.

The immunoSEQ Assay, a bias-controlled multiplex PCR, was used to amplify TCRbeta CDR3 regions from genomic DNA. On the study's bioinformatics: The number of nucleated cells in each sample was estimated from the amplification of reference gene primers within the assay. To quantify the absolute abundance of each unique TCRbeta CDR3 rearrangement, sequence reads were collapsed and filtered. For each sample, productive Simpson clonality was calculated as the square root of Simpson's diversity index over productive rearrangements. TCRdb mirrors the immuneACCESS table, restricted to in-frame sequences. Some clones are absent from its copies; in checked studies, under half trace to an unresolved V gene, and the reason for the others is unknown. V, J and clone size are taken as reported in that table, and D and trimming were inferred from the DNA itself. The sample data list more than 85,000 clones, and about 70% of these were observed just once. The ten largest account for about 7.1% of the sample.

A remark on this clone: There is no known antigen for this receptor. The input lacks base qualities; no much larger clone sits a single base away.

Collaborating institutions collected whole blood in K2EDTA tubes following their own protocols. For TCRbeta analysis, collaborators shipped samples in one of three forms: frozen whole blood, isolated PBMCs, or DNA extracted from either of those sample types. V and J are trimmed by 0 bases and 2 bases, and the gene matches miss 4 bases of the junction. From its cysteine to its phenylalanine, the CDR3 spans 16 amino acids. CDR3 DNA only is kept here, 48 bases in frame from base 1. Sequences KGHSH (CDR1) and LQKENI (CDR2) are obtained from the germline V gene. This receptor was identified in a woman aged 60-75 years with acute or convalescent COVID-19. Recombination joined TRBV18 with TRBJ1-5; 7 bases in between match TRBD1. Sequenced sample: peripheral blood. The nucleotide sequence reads TGTGCCAGCTCACCACCTACAGGGGATCGCAATCAGCCCCAGCATTTT. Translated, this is CASSPPTGDRNQPQHF.